This note documents a single TCR beta chain sequence. Its target is not known. Post-ART PBMC samples numbered at least two per donor, and pre-ART ones at least one. These data belong to a study of long-term antiretroviral therapy in people with HIV. Researchers ran immunoSEQ v3.0 at survey level. It was roughly 40,000-50,000 T-cell genomes per sample that sequencing targeted. The repertoire was sequenced with immunoSEQ multiplex PCR; TCRdb's copy has only in-frame clones and lacks some. The data show about 12,000 clones, under 85% seen once. Overall study results and limits: HIV repertoires had narrower CDR3 length ranges than controls. Post-ART, diversity grew, though it stayed under transplant donor control levels.

This TCR came from a woman aged 40 to 50 with HIV. Sequenced material: unsorted PBMCs, taken 0.8 years before starting antiretroviral therapy.

Here the CDR3 reads CSVDNGGHEQYF. The CDR3 nucleotides are TGCAGCGTTGACAACGGTGGCCACGAGCAGTACTTC. The gene calls are TRBV29-1 and TRBJ2-7; D is unclear. Germline CDR1 and CDR2: SQVTM and ANQGSEA. The CDR3 runs 12 residues. The V end was cut by 3 bases, the J end by 5 bases, with 11 bases between.